The 24 T cell receptor beta chains below were found in one sample sequenced in a study of T cell responses to AZD1222 COVID-19 vaccine (dated by TCRdb to about 2021). The library was produced with the immunoSEQ multiplex PCR assay. The clones in this table, taken by TCRdb from immuneACCESS, are in-frame only. Not every clone is retained; where verified, under half of the shortfall comes from an unresolved V gene, and the cause of the rest is unknown. Counted in this sample were 100,000 to 130,000 clones; 70% to 90% of them appeared once. In total, the top ten clones hold roughly 6.5% of the sample. The time point label for this specimen denotes: baseline before first vaccination. Sequenced material: peripheral blood, taken on day 0 of AZD1222 vaccination. The receptors stem from an adult in good health.

The CDR3 DNA sequence: TGCGCCAGCAGCCTCGTGACAGACTCCTACGAGCAGTACTTC. This gives the protein CASSLVTDSYEQYF. The V call is TRBV5-1, the J call TRBJ2-7, with D tentatively TRBD1 (5 bases). CDR1 and CDR2 (germline): SGHRS, YFSETQ. Between the trimmed V and J ends, which lost 4 bases and 0 bases, there was a span of 11 bases. The CDR3 totals 14 residues.

The chain couples TRBV28 to TRBJ1-2; a possible D gene is TRBD1 (5 bases). This CDR3 has 14 amino acids. Germline assignment: CDR1 MDHEN and CDR2 SYDVKM. Trimming took off 4 bases at V and 4 bases at J, with 13 bases between the two ends. The CDR3 sequence is CASSSAGRFYGYTF. The DNA for the CDR3 is TGTGCCAGCAGTTCCGCAGGGCGCTTCTATGGCTACACCTTC.

This clone was detected once. J is TRBJ2-3 and V is TRBV5-1, with D maybe TRBD2 (6 bases). CDR3 length: 13 amino acids. CDR1 is SGHRS, CDR2 YFSETQ, per germline. The V and J ends lost 4 bases and 4 bases respectively, with 10 bases between them. The CDR3 here is CASSRGASDTQYF. In DNA form, the CDR3 reads TGCGCCAGCAGCCGCGGGGCCTCAGATACGCAGTATTTT.

The genes are TRBV3-1 (or the pseudogene TRBV3-2) and TRBJ1-1; 7 nucleotides line up with TRBD1. This CDR3 region has 14 residues. V was pared by 2 bases and J by 10 bases, with 10 bases of the junction left unmatched. Germline loops: CDR1 LGHDT, CDR2 YNNKEL (reference sequence). For the CDR3, the DNA is TGTGCCAGCAGCCAATCCGGGACAGACCTGAGAGCTTTCTTT. It translates to CASSQSGTDLRAFF.

This clone was found a few times. This chain joins TRBV5-1 and TRBJ2-2; TRBD2 matches at 12 bases. Trimming removed 7 bases from V and 4 bases from J; junction bases left unmatched: 5. This CDR3 region has 15 residues. Germline V gene lookup returns CDR1 SGHRS and CDR2 YFSETQ. CDR3 bases: TGCGCCAGCCTACTAGCGGGAGGAGGCACCGGGGAGCTGTTTTTT. It encodes CASLLAGGGTGELFF. The full variable domain, its missing parts supplied by reference TRBV5-1 and TRBJ2-2, is KAGVTQTPRYLIKTRGQQVTLSCSPISGHRSVSWYQQTPGQGLQFLFEYFSETQRNKGNFPGRFSGRQFSNSRSEMNVSTLELGDSALYLCASLLAGGGTGELFFGEGSRLTVL.

This clone was observed once. The V call is TRBV28, the J call TRBJ2-5; TRBD1 matches 8 bases. This CDR3 is 19 amino acids long. Germline V lookup: CDR1 MDHEN, CDR2 SYDVKM. V gave up 2 bases and J gave up 5 bases; unmatched junction bases: 19. CDR3 sequence (DNA): TGTGCCAGCAGTTTAATGCCGGGTTCCAGGCAGGGGGCACGGGAGACCCAGTACTTC. Amino acids: CASSLMPGSRQGARETQYF.

This clone was seen a few times. The rearrangement uses TRBV20-1 and TRBJ1-2; no firm D call. The CDR3 is 10 amino acids. V gave up 4 bases and J gave up 5 bases, with 5 bases separating them. Germline V gives CDR1 DFQATT, CDR2 SNEGSKA (reference sequence). The CDR3 here is CSATEYGYTF. CDR3 nucleotides: TGCAGTGCTACAGAATATGGCTACACCTTC.

The genes are TRBV6-5 and TRBJ1-2; D gene unclear. The CDR3 has 14 amino acids. Trimming stripped 0 bases from V and 8 bases from J, with 13 bases between. CDR1 and CDR2 (germline): MNHEY, SVGAGI. The CDR3 is CASSYSRVAEGYTF. CDR3 coding DNA: TGTGCCAGCAGTTACTCGCGGGTCGCGGAGGGCTACACCTTC.

The V call is TRBV4-1, the J call TRBJ1-5; tentatively, D is TRBD1 (5 bases). In germline, CDR1 is MGHRA, CDR2 YSYEKL. Trimming left V 0 bases short and J 3 bases short, with 12 bases between. There are 16 residues in the CDR3. In nucleotides, the CDR3 is TGCGCCAGCAGCCAAGATCTTCGCAGGGACAATCAGCCCCAGCATTTT. This encodes CASSQDLRRDNQPQHF.

The chain combines TRBV7-3 with TRBJ2-1, with D unresolved. V lost 2 bases to trimming and J lost 4 bases, with 9 bases between them. CDR1 and CDR2 (germline): SGHTA, FQGTGA. CDR3 length: 14 residues. In DNA, the CDR3 is TGTGCCAGCAGCTTAGACGGTATTTACAATGAGCAGTTCTTC. As protein: CASSLDGIYNEQFF.

This chain uses TRBV5-4 with TRBJ1-1, with unresolved D. The V and J ends lost 0 bases and 3 bases respectively, with 9 bases between them. Germline V CDR1 and CDR2: SGHNT, YYREEE (reference sequence). The CDR3 is 14 residues long. The CDR3 sequence is CASSLDSGHTEAFF. The DNA of the CDR3 is TGTGCCAGCAGCTTGGATTCAGGTCACACTGAAGCTTTCTTT.

This rearrangement joins TRBV28 to TRBJ2-2; TRBD2 agrees at 9 bases. Germline V CDR1 and CDR2: MDHEN, SYDVKM. Trimming removed 5 bases from V and 1 base from J; junction bases left unmatched: 14. The CDR3 has 19 residues. CDR3 sequence reads: CASSRPVWREGLNTGELFF. For the CDR3, the DNA is TGTGCCAGCAGTCGGCCGGTATGGCGGGAGGGCCTGAACACCGGGGAGCTGTTTTTT.

This clone was detected once. The V call is TRBV11-2, the J call TRBJ1-2; no clear D gene. The CDR3 spans 13 residues. Trimming left V 6 bases short and J 0 bases short, with 8 bases between. Per germline, CDR1 SGHAT and CDR2 FQNNGV. The CDR3 is CASSTRSNYGYTF. The CDR3 coding sequence is TGTGCCAGCAGTACCCGGTCTAACTATGGCTACACCTTC.

This chain uses TRBV10-3 with TRBJ2-1; a weak D match, TRBD2 (6 bases). Germline lookup yields CDR1 ENHRY and CDR2 SYGVKD. This CDR3 has 16 residues. Trimming took off 4 bases at V and 3 bases at J, with 16 bases between the two ends. CDR3 loop: CAISGMEGGHYNEQFF. In DNA form, the CDR3 reads TGTGCCATCAGTGGGATGGAGGGAGGACACTACAATGAGCAGTTCTTC.

The rearrangement joins TRBV6-2 or TRBV6-3 to TRBJ2-7; D call uncertain. V lost 6 bases and J lost 3, with 6 bases in between. Germline V gives CDR1 MNHEY, CDR2 SVGEGT. This CDR3 is built from 11 residues. The CDR3 sequence: CASSLDYEQYF. The CDR3 DNA reads TGTGCCAGCAGCCTAGACTACGAGCAGTACTTC.

This clone was observed a single time. The chain employs TRBV28 and TRBJ2-7; 10 nucleotides align to TRBD2. Germline V gene lookup returns CDR1 MDHEN and CDR2 SYDVKM. This CDR3 is 14 amino acids long. The J segment lost 3 bases and the V segment lost 6 bases, leaving 5 bases of the junction unmatched. The CDR3 spells CASRVGLAVYEQYF. CDR3 DNA: TGTGCCAGCAGGGTCGGACTAGCGGTCTACGAGCAGTACTTC.

The chain employs TRBV19 and TRBJ2-6; no clear D gene. The germline V gene encodes CDR1 LNHDA and CDR2 SQIVND (reference sequence). The CDR3 sequence is 15 residues long. V was cut by 5 bases and J by 1 base, with 9 bases left in between. Here the CDR3 DNA reads TGTGCCAGTAGTCCCCCCGGGTCTGGGGCCAACGTCCTGACTTTC. It yields the protein CASSPPGSGANVLTF.

The chain joins TRBV3-1 (or the pseudogene TRBV3-2) to TRBJ1-2; no reliable D call. V dropped 0 bases and J dropped 6 bases, with 8 bases sitting between them. CDR3 length: 13 residues. Germline lookup yields CDR1 LGHDT and CDR2 YNNKEL (reference sequence). CDR3 sequence: CASSQDRADGYTF. Written as DNA, the CDR3 is TGTGCCAGCAGCCAAGATCGGGCGGATGGCTACACCTTC.

The chain links TRBV6-2 or TRBV6-3 to TRBJ2-7; possibly TRBD1 for D (6 bases). Germline V gives CDR1 MNHEY, CDR2 SVGEGT. The CDR3 has 14 amino acids. Trimming pared 6 bases from V and 4 bases from J, leaving 16 bases between. The CDR3 here is CASSWDIRTYEQYF. In DNA form, the CDR3 reads TGTGCCAGCAGCTGGGACATCCGGACTTACGAGCAGTACTTC.

The chain has TRBV5-4 and TRBJ1-1; TRBD1 might be the D (5 bases). The V end lost 0 bases, the J end lost 4 bases, and 10 bases lay between the germline ends. Germline V gene lookup returns CDR1 SGHNT and CDR2 YYREEE (reference sequence). This CDR3 comprises 14 residues. CDR3 protein: CASSLASGGTEAFF. In DNA, the CDR3 is TGTGCCAGCAGCTTGGCTTCGGGGGGCACTGAAGCTTTCTTT.

This clone has a handful of counts. Other DNA sequences in the sample encode the same CDR3. The chain has TRBV18 and TRBJ2-7; 7 bases agree with TRBD2. This CDR3 is built from 11 residues. V trimming: 6 bases; J trimming: 6 bases; junction bases outside the gene matches: 2. The germline gives CDR1 KGHSH, CDR2 LQKENI. CDR3 sequence reads: CASSSGGEQYF. The CDR3, as DNA: TGTGCCAGCTCGTCGGGGGGCGAGCAGTACTTC.

CDR3 sequence reads: CASSLSGAGELFF. Written as DNA, the CDR3 is TGCGCCAGCAGCTTATCCGGGGCCGGGGAGCTGTTTTTT. The V gene is TRBV5-1, the J gene TRBJ2-2, with D possibly being TRBD2 (5 bases). Germline assignment: CDR1 SGHRS and CDR2 YFSETQ. The CDR3 is 13 residues long. V was clipped by 2 bases and J by 6 bases, with 8 bases between them.

The V and J genes are TRBV7-2 and TRBJ2-4; the D is unclear. There are 18 residues in the CDR3. Trimming left V 2 bases short and J 0 bases short, with 17 bases between. The germline CDR1 and CDR2 sequences are SGHTA and FQGNSA. The CDR3 sequence is CASSLIDPSNLAKNIQYF. The CDR3 region has the DNA TGTGCCAGCAGCTTAATAGATCCCTCAAATCTAGCCAAAAACATTCAGTACTTC.

The chain's CDR3 is CATSRPQGPAFF. In DNA form, the CDR3 reads TGTGCCACCAGCAGACCACAGGGCCCGGCTTTCTTT. V usage is TRBV15 and J usage is TRBJ1-1; TRBD1 might be the D (6 bases). The V end was cut by 2 bases, the J end by 11 bases, with 12 bases between. In germline, CDR1 is LNHNV, CDR2 YYDKDF (reference sequence). The CDR3 is 12 residues long. The variable domain in full, completed from reference TRBV15 and TRBJ1-1, reads DAMVIQNPRYQVTQFGKPVTLSCSQTLNHNVMYWYQQKSSQAPKLLFHYYDKDFNNEADTPDNFQSRRPNTSFCFLDIRSPGLGDTAMYLCATSRPQGPAFFGQGTRLTVV.